The 7 T cell receptor beta chains reported below all come from one sample, sequenced in a study of shared clonotypes between healthy human individuals. Measured with immunoSEQ multiplex PCR; TCRdb has only the in-frame clones, and not every one. The sample includes around 600,000 clones, approximately 95% of them seen just once. The naive CD8 subset, CD45RO-negative cells positively selected for CCR7, excluded terminally differentiated effector memory CD45RA+ cells. Material: naive CD8+ T cells sorted from blood. The receptors stem from a woman younger than 45 in good health.

The V call is TRBV13, the J call TRBJ2-5; D gene uncertain. Per germline, CDR1 PRHDT and CDR2 FYEKMQ (reference sequence). The V end was cut by 0 bases, the J end by 5 bases, with 7 bases between. The CDR3 has 13 residues. CDR3 sequence: CASSLGDGETQYF. CDR3 nucleotide sequence: TGTGCCAGCAGCTTAGGTGACGGGGAGACCCAGTACTTC. Based on the CDR3 plus reference TRBV13 and TRBJ2-5, the full variable domain is AAGVIQSPRHLIKEKRETATLKCYPIPRHDTVYWYQQGPGQDPQFLISFYEKMQSDKGSIPDRFSAQQFSDYHSELNMSSLELGDSALYFCASSLGDGETQYFGPGTRLLVL.

The chain recombines TRBV19 with TRBJ1-2; no reliable D call. CDR1 LNHDA and CDR2 SQIVND come from the germline V gene (reference sequence). Trimming took off 1 base at V and 7 bases at J, with 13 bases between the two ends. The CDR3 is 14 residues long. DNA for the CDR3: TGTGCCAGTAGTATAGTCGTCCCAACGGGTGGCTACACCTTC. This codes for CASSIVVPTGGYTF.

This sequence joins TRBV27 and TRBJ1-5, with D perhaps TRBD1 (5 bases). Germline CDR1 and CDR2: MNHEY and SMNVEV (reference sequence). The V gene lost 8 bases and the J gene lost 1 base, with 12 bases spanning the gap. This CDR3 has 14 amino acids. The CDR3 sequence is CASGDWGSNQPQHF. The CDR3, as DNA: TGTGCCAGCGGAGATTGGGGCAGCAATCAGCCCCAGCATTTT.

The chain uses TRBV6-5 and TRBJ1-5; D is possibly TRBD1 (6 bases). The CDR3 has 14 residues. V shed 6 bases and J shed 1 base, with 10 bases lying between them. From germline, CDR1 is MNHEY and CDR2 SVGAGI. Here the CDR3 DNA reads TGTGCCAGCAGGGCAGGGGTAAGCAATCAGCCCCAGCATTTT. Translation: CASRAGVSNQPQHF.

The V and J genes are TRBV28 and TRBJ1-1; 8 nucleotides align to TRBD1. The CDR3 spans 15 residues. CDR1 and CDR2 from the germline V gene are MDHEN and SYDVKM. The trim removed 5 bases at V and 1 base at J, leaving 6 bases unmatched. CDR3 coding DNA: TGTGCCAGCAGTCCGAGGACAGGGTCGAACACTGAAGCTTTCTTT. Its translation: CASSPRTGSNTEAFF.

The chain carries TRBV27 and TRBJ2-5; D possibly uses TRBD1 or TRBD2 (5 bases each). This CDR3 is built from 17 residues. Germline assignment: CDR1 MNHEY and CDR2 SMNVEV (reference sequence). Between the trimmed V and J ends, which lost 4 bases and 0 bases, there was a span of 18 bases. The CDR3 here is CASSSTPGSTYQETQYF. Written as DNA, the CDR3 is TGTGCCAGCAGTTCAACACCAGGGAGCACGTACCAAGAGACCCAGTACTTC.

The chain is built from TRBV27 and TRBJ2-1; TRBD2 aligns across 10 bases. The CDR3 consists of 16 residues. With 1 base clipped from V and 4 bases from J, the junction kept 4 bases outside the gene matches. The germline CDR1 and CDR2 sequences are MNHEY and SMNVEV (reference sequence). For the CDR3, the DNA is TGTGCCAGCAGTTTATTGGGGACTAGCGCGTACAATGAGCAGTTCTTC. Its protein product is CASSLLGTSAYNEQFF.